Sequencing of this T cell receptor (beta chain) was carried out in a study of T cells in Graves' hyperthyroidism and ophthalmopathy. Background on the study: Peripheral blood was collected at initial diagnosis, before any treatment.

Amplification of TCR beta CDR3 regions was performed using RNA transcripts as template. A set of HTBI primers served as the primers for a first-round RT-PCR of the TCR CDR3. From the multiplex PCR reads, TCRdb called clonotypes with MiXCR, one entry per CDR3 protein. The sample holds a few hundred thousand distinct CDR3 sequences, about 25% seen once. The CDR3 sequence is 16 residues long. The germline gives CDR1 WNHNN, CDR2 SYGVQD (reference sequence). Trimming removed 3 bases from V and 0 bases from J; junction bases left unmatched: 6. Of note for this clonotype: Its antigen remains unidentified.

Together with thyroid ultrasound, orbital computed tomography, serum thyroxine and TRAb, clinical symptoms were used for diagnoses. Study-wide results and caveats: From stable hyperthyroidism, ophthalmopathy was set apart by a 13 V-J model. Blood also showed most of the thyroid clonotypes that were expanded above 0.001.

The source of this sequence is a man between 50 and 59 years old with Graves' hyperthyroidism. Sequenced sample: blood. J is TRBJ2-3 and V is TRBV10-1, with 7 bases that match TRBD1. For the CDR3, the DNA is TGCGCCAGCAGTGACCGACAGGGATTGAGCACAGATACGCAGTATTTT. It is translated as CASSDRQGLSTDTQYF.